Below are 5 T cell receptor beta chains sequenced from a single sample in a study of shared clonotypes between healthy human individuals. Assay: immunoSEQ multiplex PCR; the TCRdb copy retains only in-frame clones and omits some. The sample records some 490,000 clones, roughly 80% being singletons. The sequencing input was PBMCs. These receptor sequences come from a middle-aged woman in good health. Some clones in this sample may be carry-over from other donors' samples.

V is TRBV29-1 and J is TRBJ2-1; 9 bases align to TRBD2. Per germline, CDR1 SQVTM and CDR2 ANQGSEA. Trimming at V came to 7 bases and at J to 6 bases, leaving 13 bases not matched to a gene. The CDR3 is made up of 15 amino acids. DNA for the CDR3: TGCAGCGGGGTTTCGGGGCTAGCGGGACGCAATGAGCAGTTCTTC. The encoded protein is CSGVSGLAGRNEQFF.

The chain has TRBV11-2 and TRBJ2-3, with D possibly being TRBD1 or TRBD2 (5 bases each). The CDR3 spans 15 residues. The V and J ends lost 5 bases and 1 base respectively, with 13 bases between them. The V gene's germline CDR1 is SGHAT and CDR2 FQNNGV. CDR3 coding DNA: TGTGCCAGCAGCGACAAGGGACCGGGCACAGATACGCAGTATTTT. This codes for CASSDKGPGTDTQYF.

The rearrangement joins TRBV13 to TRBJ1-5; no clear D gene. The V end was cut by 5 bases, the J end by 5 bases, with 7 bases between. Germline V gene lookup returns CDR1 PRHDT and CDR2 FYEKMQ (reference sequence). This CDR3 is built from 12 residues. The CDR3 DNA is TGTGCCAGCAGCGTGGGGTATCAGCCCCAGCATTTT. This encodes CASSVGYQPQHF.

On this clone: This likely reflects a read error, since a far larger clone is one base away. Given the absence of the conserved phenylalanine or tryptophan at the CDR3 end, a read error is likely. The rearrangement joins TRBV30 to TRBJ2-3; D gene unclear. This CDR3 has 12 residues. Germline V CDR1 and CDR2: GTSNPN, SVGIG (reference sequence). Trimming removed 0 bases from V and 5 bases from J, with 6 bases in between. As DNA, the CDR3 is TGTGCCTGGAGTGTAGCTGGAGATACGCAGTATATT. Translated: CAWSVAGDTQYI.

A remark on this clone: Other DNA sequences in the sample encode the same CDR3. J is TRBJ1-5 and V is TRBV30; D may be TRBD1 (6 bases). Germline CDR1 reads GTSNPN; CDR2 reads SVGIG (reference sequence). Trimming removed 1 base at V and 5 bases at J, with 9 bases between. This CDR3 spans 13 amino acids. The CDR3 DNA sequence: TGTGCCTGGAGTGGAGGGGGAGATCAGCCCCAGCATTTT. Translating gives CAWSGGGDQPQHF.